This T cell receptor beta chain was recovered during a study of identical twins. Germline assignment: CDR1 LGHNA and CDR2 YNFKEQ. V dropped 1 base and J dropped 5; count of bases not matched to a gene: 4. This CDR3 has 15 residues. This clonotype has more than one count but fewer than ten. TCRdb passed the 5' RACE reads through MiXCR, listing each CDR3 protein once. The sample has around 280,000 distinct CDR3 sequences, less than 9% seen once; the top ten hold roughly 2.1%. These data were likewise used in another study, on yellow fever vaccine responses in identical twins.

The sequenced material came from memory (CD45RO+) T cells sorted from blood. The V call is TRBV4-2, the J call TRBJ2-5; 10 bases fit TRBD2. The clonotype was recovered from a woman under 30 in good health. The DNA of the CDR3 is TGTGCCAGCAGCCAAGGGGGGACTAGCGACGAGACCCAGTACTTC. It specifies CASSQGGTSDETQYF.